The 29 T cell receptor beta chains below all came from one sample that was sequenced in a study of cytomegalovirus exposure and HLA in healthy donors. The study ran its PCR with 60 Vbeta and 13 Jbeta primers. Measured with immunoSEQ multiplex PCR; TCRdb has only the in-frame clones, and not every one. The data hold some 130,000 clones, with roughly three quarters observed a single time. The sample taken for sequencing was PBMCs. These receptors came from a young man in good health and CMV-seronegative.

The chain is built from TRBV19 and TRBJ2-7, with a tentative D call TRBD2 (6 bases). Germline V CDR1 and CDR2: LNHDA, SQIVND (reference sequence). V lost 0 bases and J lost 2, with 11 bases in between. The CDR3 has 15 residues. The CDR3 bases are TGTGCCAGTAGTATAGATCTCGGGAGCACCTACGAGCAGTACTTC. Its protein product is CASSIDLGSTYEQYF.

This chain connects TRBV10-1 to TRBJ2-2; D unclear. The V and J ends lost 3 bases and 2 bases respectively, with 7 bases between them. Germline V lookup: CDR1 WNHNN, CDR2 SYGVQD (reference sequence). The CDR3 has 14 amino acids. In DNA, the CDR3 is TGCGCCAGCAGTGACCGCTATAACACCGGGGAGCTGTTTTTT. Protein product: CASSDRYNTGELFF.

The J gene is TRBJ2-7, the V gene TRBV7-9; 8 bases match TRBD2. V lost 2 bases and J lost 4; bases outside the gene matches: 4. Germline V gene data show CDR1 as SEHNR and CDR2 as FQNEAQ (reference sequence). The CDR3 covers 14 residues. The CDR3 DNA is TGTGCCAGCAGCTTATCGGGAGGGCCTTACGAGCAGTACTTC. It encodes CASSLSGGPYEQYF.

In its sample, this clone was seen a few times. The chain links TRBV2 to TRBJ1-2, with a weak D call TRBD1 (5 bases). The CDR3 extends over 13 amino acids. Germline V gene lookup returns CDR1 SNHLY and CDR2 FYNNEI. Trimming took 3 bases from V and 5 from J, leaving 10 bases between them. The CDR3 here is CASSDDSGYGYTF. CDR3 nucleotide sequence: TGTGCCAGCAGTGATGACAGCGGGTATGGCTACACCTTC.

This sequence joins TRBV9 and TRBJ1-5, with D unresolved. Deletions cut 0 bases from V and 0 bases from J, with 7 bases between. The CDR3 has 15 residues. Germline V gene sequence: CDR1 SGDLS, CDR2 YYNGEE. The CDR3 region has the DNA TGTGCCAGCAGCGTAGGCCAGAATAGCAATCAGCCCCAGCATTTT. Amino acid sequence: CASSVGQNSNQPQHF.

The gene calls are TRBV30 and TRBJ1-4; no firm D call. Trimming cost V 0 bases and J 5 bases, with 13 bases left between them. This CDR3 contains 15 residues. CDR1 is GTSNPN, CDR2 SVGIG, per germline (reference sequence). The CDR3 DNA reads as TGTGCCTGGAGTGTAGAGCAGGCTGAAAATGAAAAACTGTTTTTT. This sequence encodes CAWSVEQAENEKLFF.

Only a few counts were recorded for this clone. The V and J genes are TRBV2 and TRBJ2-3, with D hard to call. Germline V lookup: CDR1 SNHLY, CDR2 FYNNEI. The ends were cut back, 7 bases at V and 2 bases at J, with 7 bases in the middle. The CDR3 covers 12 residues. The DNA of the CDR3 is TGTGCCAGCATTTATTTCACAGATACGCAGTATTTT. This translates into CASIYFTDTQYF.

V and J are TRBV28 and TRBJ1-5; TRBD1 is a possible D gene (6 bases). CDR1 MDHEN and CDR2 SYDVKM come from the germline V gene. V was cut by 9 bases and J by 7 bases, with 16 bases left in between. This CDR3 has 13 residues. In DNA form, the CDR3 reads TGTGCCAGTTTGTGGGACACCAGCCAGCCCCAGCATTTT. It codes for CASLWDTSQPQHF.

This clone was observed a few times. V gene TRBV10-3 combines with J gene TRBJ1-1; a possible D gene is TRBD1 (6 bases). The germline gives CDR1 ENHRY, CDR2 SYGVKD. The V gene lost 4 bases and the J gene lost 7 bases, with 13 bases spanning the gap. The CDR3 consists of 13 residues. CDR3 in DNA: TGTGCCATCAGTGGGGGGGGGCAGTATGAAGCTTTCTTT. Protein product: CAISGGGQYEAFF.

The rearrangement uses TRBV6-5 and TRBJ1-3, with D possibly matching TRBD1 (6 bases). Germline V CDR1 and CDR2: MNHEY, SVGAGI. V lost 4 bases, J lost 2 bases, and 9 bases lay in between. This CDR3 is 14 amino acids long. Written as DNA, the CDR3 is TGTGCCAGCAGTTCTACAGGGACTGGAAACACCATATATTTT. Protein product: CASSSTGTGNTIYF.

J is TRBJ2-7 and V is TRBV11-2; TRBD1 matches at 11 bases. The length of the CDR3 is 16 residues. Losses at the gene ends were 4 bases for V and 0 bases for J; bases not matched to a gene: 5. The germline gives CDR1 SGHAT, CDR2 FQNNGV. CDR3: CASSSTGTGGSYEQYF. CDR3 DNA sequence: TGTGCCAGCAGCTCGACCGGGACAGGGGGCTCCTACGAGCAGTACTTC.

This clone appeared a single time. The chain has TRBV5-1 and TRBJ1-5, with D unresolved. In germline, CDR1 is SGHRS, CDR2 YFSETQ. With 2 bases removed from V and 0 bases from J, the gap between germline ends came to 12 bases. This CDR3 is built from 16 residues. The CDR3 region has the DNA TGCGCCAGCAGCTTAAGCGGACCATATAGCAATCAGCCCCAGCATTTT. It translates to CASSLSGPYSNQPQHF.

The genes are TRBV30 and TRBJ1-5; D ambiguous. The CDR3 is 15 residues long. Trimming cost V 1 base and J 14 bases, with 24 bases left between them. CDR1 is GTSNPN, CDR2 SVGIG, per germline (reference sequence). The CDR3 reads CAWSAYGTLGALKHF. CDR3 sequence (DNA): TGTGCCTGGAGTGCGTACGGTACCTTGGGAGCCCTCAAGCATTTT.

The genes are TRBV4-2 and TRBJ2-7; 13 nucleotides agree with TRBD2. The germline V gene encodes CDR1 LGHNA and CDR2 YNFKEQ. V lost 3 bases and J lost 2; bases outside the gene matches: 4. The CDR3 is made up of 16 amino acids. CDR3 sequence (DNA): TGTGCCAGCAGCCAGCAAACTAGCGGGAGGGCCTACGAGCAGTACTTC. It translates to CASSQQTSGRAYEQYF.

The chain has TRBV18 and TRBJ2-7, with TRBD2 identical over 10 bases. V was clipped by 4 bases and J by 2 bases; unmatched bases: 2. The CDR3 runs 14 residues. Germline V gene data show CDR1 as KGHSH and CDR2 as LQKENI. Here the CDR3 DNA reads TGTGCCAGCTCACGGACTAGCGGACCCTACGAGCAGTACTTC. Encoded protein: CASSRTSGPYEQYF.

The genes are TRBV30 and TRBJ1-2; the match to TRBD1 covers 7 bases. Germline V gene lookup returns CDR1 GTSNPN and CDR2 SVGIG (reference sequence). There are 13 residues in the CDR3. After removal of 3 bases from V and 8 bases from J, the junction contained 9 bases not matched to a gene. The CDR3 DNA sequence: TGTGCCTGGAGCACTGTCGGGACAGAAGGCTACACCTTC. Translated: CAWSTVGTEGYTF.

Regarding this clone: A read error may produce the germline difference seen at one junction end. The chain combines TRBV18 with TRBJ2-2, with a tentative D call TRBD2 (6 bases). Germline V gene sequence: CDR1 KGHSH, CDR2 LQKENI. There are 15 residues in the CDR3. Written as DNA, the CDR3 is TGTGCCAGCTCATCACCCGGGACTTACACCGGGGAGCTGTTTTTT. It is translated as CASSSPGTYTGELFF. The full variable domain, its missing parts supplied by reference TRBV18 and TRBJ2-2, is NAGVMQNPRHLVRRRGQEARLRCSPMKGHSHVYWYRQLPEEGLKFMVYLQKENIIDESGMPKERFSAEFPKEGPSILRIQQVVRGDSAAYFCASSSPGTYTGELFFGEGSRLTVL.

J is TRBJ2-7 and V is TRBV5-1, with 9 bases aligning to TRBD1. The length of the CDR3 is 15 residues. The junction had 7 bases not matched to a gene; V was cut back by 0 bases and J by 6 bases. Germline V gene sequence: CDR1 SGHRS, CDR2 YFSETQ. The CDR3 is CASSLGGGQGAEQYF. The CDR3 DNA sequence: TGCGCCAGCAGCTTGGGGGGGGGACAGGGCGCCGAGCAGTACTTC. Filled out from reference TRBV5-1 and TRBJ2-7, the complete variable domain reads KAGVTQTPRYLIKTRGQQVTLSCSPISGHRSVSWYQQTPGQGLQFLFEYFSETQRNKGNFPGRFSGRQFSNSRSEMNVSTLELGDSALYLCASSLGGGQGAEQYFGPGTRLTVT.

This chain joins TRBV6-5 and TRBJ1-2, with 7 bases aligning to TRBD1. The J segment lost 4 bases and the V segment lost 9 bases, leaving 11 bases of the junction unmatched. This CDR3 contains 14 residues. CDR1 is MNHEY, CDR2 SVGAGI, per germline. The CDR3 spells CASTHRGGGYGYTF. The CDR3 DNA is TGTGCCAGTACCCACAGGGGAGGTGGCTATGGCTACACCTTC.

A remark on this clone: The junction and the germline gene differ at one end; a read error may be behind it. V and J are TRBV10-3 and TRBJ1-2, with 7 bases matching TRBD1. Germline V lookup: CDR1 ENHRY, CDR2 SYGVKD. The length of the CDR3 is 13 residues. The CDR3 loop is CAISEPRQGSRIF. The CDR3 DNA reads TGTGCCATCAGTGAGCCCCGACAGGGCTCACGGATCTTC.

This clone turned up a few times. The CDR3 is CASDRGKETQYF. The CDR3 nucleotides read TGTGCCAGCGACAGGGGCAAAGAGACCCAGTACTTC. This chain uses TRBV7-9 with TRBJ2-5; TRBD1 aligns across 8 bases. This CDR3 is built from 12 residues. Germline loops: CDR1 SEHNR, CDR2 FQNEAQ (reference sequence). Trimming took 8 bases from V and 3 from J; bases not matched to a gene: 2. The full variable domain, in which reference TRBV7-9 and TRBJ2-5 provide the parts outside the CDR3, is DTGVSQNPRHKITKRGQNVTFRCDPISEHNRLYWYRQTLGQGPEFLTYFQNEAQLEKSRLLSDRFSAERPKGSFSTLEIQRTEQGDSAMYLCASDRGKETQYFGPGTRLLVL.

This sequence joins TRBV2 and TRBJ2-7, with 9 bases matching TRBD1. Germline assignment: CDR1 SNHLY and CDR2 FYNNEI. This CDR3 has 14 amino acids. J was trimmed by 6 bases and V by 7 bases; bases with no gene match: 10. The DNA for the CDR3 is TGTGCCAGCAAAGGGGGGGACAGGGTCTTCGAGCAGTACTTC. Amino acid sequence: CASKGGDRVFEQYF.

In nucleotides, the CDR3 is TGTGCCAGCAGCTTAGGGGGACTAGCGGGTACCTACGAGCAGTACTTC. It encodes CASSLGGLAGTYEQYF. This chain joins TRBV11-2 and TRBJ2-7, with TRBD2 identical over 12 bases. The CDR3 consists of 16 residues. The V gene's germline CDR1 is SGHAT and CDR2 FQNNGV. V shed 1 base and J 2 bases; nucleotides not matched to a gene: 3.

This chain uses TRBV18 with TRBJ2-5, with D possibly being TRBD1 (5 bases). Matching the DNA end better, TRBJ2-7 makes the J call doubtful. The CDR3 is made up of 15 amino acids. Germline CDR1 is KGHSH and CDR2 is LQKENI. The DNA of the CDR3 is TGTGCCAGCTCACTCAGCAGACAGAAACCCTACGAGCAGTACTTC. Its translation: CASSLSRQKPYEQYF.

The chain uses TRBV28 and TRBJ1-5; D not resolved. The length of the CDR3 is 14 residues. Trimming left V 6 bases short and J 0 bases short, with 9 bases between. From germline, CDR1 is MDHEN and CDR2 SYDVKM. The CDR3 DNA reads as TGTGCCAGCAGCAACCAGAATAGCAATCAGCCCCAGCATTTT. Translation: CASSNQNSNQPQHF.

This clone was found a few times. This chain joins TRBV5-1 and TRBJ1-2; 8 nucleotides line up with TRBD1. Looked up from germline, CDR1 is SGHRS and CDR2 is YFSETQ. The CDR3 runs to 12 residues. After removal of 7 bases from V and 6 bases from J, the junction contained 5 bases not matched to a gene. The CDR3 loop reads CASLGQGNGYTF. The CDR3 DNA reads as TGCGCCAGCCTAGGACAGGGAAATGGCTACACCTTC.

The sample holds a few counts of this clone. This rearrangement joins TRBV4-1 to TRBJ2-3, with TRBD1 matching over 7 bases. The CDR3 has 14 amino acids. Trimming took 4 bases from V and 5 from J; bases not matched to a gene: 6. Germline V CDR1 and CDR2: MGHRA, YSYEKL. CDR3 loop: CASSPAQGIDTQYF. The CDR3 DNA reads TGCGCCAGCAGCCCCGCACAGGGGATAGATACGCAGTATTTT.

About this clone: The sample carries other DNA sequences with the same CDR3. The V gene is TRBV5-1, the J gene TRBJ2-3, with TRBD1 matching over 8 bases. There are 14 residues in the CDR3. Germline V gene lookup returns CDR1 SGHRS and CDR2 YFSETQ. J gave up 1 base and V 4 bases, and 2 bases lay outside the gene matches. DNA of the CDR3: TGCGCCAGCAGCCCGGGACAGGGCACAGATACGCAGTATTTT. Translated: CASSPGQGTDTQYF.

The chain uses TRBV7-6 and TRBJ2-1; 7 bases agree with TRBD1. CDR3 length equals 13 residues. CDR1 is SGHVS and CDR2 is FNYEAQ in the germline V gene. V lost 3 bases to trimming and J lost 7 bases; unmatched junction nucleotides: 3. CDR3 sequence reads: CASSFRRGNEQFF. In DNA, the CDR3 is TGTGCCAGCAGCTTCCGCAGGGGGAATGAGCAGTTCTTC.